This T cell receptor beta chain was captured in a study of Graves' ophthalmopathy and Graves' hyperthyroidism. RNA transcripts yielded amplified TCR beta CDR3 regions. The workflow started with a first-round RT-PCR run with HTBI primers and then moved on to a second-round multiplex PCR. A single record per CDR3 protein comes from TCRdb applying MiXCR to the multiplex PCR reads. The profile shows about 240,000 distinct CDR3 sequences, around 50% of them singletons. V was shortened by 4 bases and J by 3 bases, with 12 bases between the two germline ends. Germline assignment: CDR1 SQVTM and CDR2 ANQGSEA. The CDR3 extends over 13 amino acids.

The chain joins TRBV29-1 to TRBJ1-2, with a weak D call TRBD1 (5 bases). The sequencing sample was made of peripheral blood. The sequence derives from an adult man with Graves' ophthalmopathy. The CDR3: CSVVLQGYYGYTF. CDR3 sequence (DNA): TGCAGCGTTGTCCTCCAGGGCTACTATGGCTACACCTTC.